One and the same sample provided the 17 T cell receptor beta chains below, sequenced in a study of tumor-infiltrating lymphocytes in oesophageal squamous cell carcinoma (dated by TCRdb to the mid-2010s). Libraries were prepared through PCR. Sequenced using an Illumina HiSeq 2000. The public reads were reprocessed in TCRdb via fastp at Q25 and MiXCR, keeping in-frame beta chains. A single entry per CDR3 protein holds the most common genes and DNA from its merged rows. For this sample there are under 20,000 distinct CDR3 sequences; around two fifths appear just once. Roughly 7.1% of the sample is taken by the ten largest. Source material: blood. These receptor sequences come from a male donor with esophageal squamous cell carcinoma.

The chain couples TRBV6-8 to TRBJ2-7; 9 bases line up with TRBD1. V gave up 8 bases and J gave up 4 bases; unmatched junction bases: 9. CDR3 length equals 14 residues. Germline values: CDR1 MNHGY, CDR2 SAAAGT. The CDR3 loop reads CASGEPGQGYEQYF. The CDR3, as DNA: TGTGCCAGCGGCGAACCGGGACAGGGATACGAGCAGTACTTC.

A few counts support this clonotype. This may be a read error, as it is one base from a much larger clone. The chain is built from TRBV12-3 or TRBV12-4 and TRBJ2-6; TRBD1 is a possible D gene (6 bases). The J call may be in error: the DNA end matches TRBJ2-1 better. The CDR3 runs 14 residues. CDR3 sequence reads: CASSSWTETYEQFF. In DNA form, the CDR3 reads TGTGCCAGCAGCTCATGGACAGAGACCTACGAGCAGTTCTTC.

This clonotype came up once. A read error is likely, as this CDR3 ends without the conserved phenylalanine or tryptophan. The limits of the CDR3 on the DNA are not certain, so only TCRdb's listed CDR3 is given. This sequence joins TRBV7-3 and TRBJ2-6; TRBD2, the table's D call, lacks a check against the DNA. Looked up from germline, CDR1 is SGHTA and CDR2 is FQGTGA. The CDR3 numbers 10 amino acids, ends counted. The CDR3 region is CASSRGAGNT.

The genes are TRBV10-2 and TRBJ2-7, with unresolved D. Germline values: CDR1 WSHSY, CDR2 SAAADI. The CDR3 loop spans 12 amino acids. V was shortened by 8 bases and J by 9 bases, with 17 bases between the two germline ends. The CDR3 reads CASAHFPDTQYF. The CDR3 nucleotides are TGCGCCAGCGCCCACTTTCCAGATACGCAGTACTTC.

In its sample, this clonotype was seen many times. The V gene is TRBV6-1, the J gene TRBJ2-7, with D perhaps matching TRBD1 or TRBD2 (5 bases each). V lost 8 bases and J 3 bases, leaving 14 bases between the germline ends. The CDR3 totals 13 residues. Germline V CDR1 and CDR2: MNHNS, SASEGT. CDR3 residues: CASSLGTNYEQYF. CDR3 in DNA: TGTGCCAGCTCCCTAGGGACGAACTACGAGCAGTACTTC.

There are many counts of this clonotype. The chain links TRBV11-3 to TRBJ2-3; tentative D call: TRBD1 (5 bases). The CDR3 runs to 15 residues. Trimming removed 0 bases from V and 6 bases from J, with 13 bases in between. CDR1 and CDR2 (germline): SGHNT, YENEEA. The CDR3 protein is CASSLEGRTRDTQYF. Written as DNA, the CDR3 is TGTGCCAGCAGCTTAGAGGGCCGGACAAGGGATACGCAGTATTTT.

The chain uses TRBV12-3 or TRBV12-4 and TRBJ2-5; 8 bases agree with TRBD2. The J call could be wrong; TRBJ2-7 is a better fit for the DNA end. The CDR3 is made up of 20 amino acids. The CDR3 DNA reads as TGTGCCAGCAGTTTAATACGGTCGGATCTTCTAGCGGGCCTCCCCTACGAGCAGTACTTC. Residues: CASSLIRSDLLAGLPYEQYF.

The chain employs TRBV7-9 and TRBJ2-4; D possibly uses TRBD1 or TRBD2 (6 bases each). The V end lost 6 bases, the J end lost 0 bases, and 15 bases lay between the germline ends. Germline assignment: CDR1 SEHNR and CDR2 FQNEAQ (reference sequence). CDR3 size: 16 residues. The CDR3 here is CASSLQGLKAKNIQYF. DNA of the CDR3: TGTGCCAGCAGTCTACAGGGACTGAAAGCCAAAAACATTCAGTACTTC.

This clonotype was detected many times. This sequence joins TRBV5-4 and TRBJ2-1; a weak D match, TRBD2 (5 bases). The germline gives CDR1 SGHNT, CDR2 YYREEE (reference sequence). The CDR3 sequence is 11 residues long. Trimming took 4 bases from V and 7 from J, leaving 6 bases between them. In DNA form, the CDR3 reads TGTGCCAGCAGCCGACTAAATGAGCAGTTCTTC. Its translation is CASSRLNEQFF.

Notes on this clonotype: The CDR3 does not end in the conserved phenylalanine or tryptophan, so this is likely a read error. The genes are TRBV7-4 and TRBJ2-4, with a weak D call TRBD2 (6 bases). The better agreement between TRBJ2-1 and the DNA end casts doubt on the J call. Germline V gives CDR1 SGHVT, CDR2 SQSDAQ. The CDR3 is made up of 15 amino acids. DNA of the CDR3: TGTGCCAGCAGCTCCCTTGGGAGTAGCGGAGGCCAGCAGTTCTTA. Protein sequence: CASSSLGSSGGQQFL.

The chain is built from TRBV24-1 and TRBJ2-7; the match to TRBD1 covers 8 bases. The J call may be incorrect, as the DNA end agrees better with TRBJ2-1. CDR1 and CDR2 (germline): KGHDR, SFDVKD. The CDR3 contains 15 residues. The CDR3 region is CATSDLTGAYNEQFF. The CDR3 DNA is TGTGCCACCAGTGATCTGACAGGGGCCTACAATGAGCAGTTCTTC.

This clonotype was detected ten times or more. The gene calls are TRBV27 and TRBJ2-2; 14 nucleotides match TRBD2. The trim removed 1 base at V and 1 base at J, leaving 8 bases unmatched. In germline, CDR1 is MNHEY, CDR2 SMNVEV (reference sequence). The CDR3 has 20 residues. CDR3 DNA: TGTGCCAGCAGTTTATTGGGGACTAGCGGGAGATTTAAGAACACCGGGGAGCTGTTTTTT. This sequence encodes CASSLLGTSGRFKNTGELFF.

The V and J genes are TRBV7-2 and TRBJ2-5, with TRBD2 identical over 8 bases. There are 15 residues in the CDR3. V trimming: 5 bases; J trimming: 0 bases; junction bases outside the gene matches: 5. Germline assignment: CDR1 SGHTA and CDR2 FQGNSA. CDR3 nucleotides: TGTGCCAGCAGCATTAGCGGGATGTACCAAGAGACCCAGTACTTC. This encodes CASSISGMYQETQYF.

V usage is TRBV7-6 and J usage is TRBJ2-4; 10 bases align to TRBD2. V was pared by 2 bases and J by 9 bases, with 7 bases of the junction left unmatched. CDR1 and CDR2 from the germline V gene are SGHVS and FNYEAQ. The CDR3 extends over 15 amino acids. CDR3 DNA: TGTGCCAGCAGCTTATCTAGCGGGGGCCTGGGCATTCAGTACTTC. Protein product: CASSLSSGGLGIQYF.

The rearrangement links TRBV7-6 to TRBJ2-6; TRBD2 matches at 7 bases. The J call may be in error: the DNA end matches TRBJ2-1 better. The germline V gene has CDR1 SGHVS and CDR2 FNYEAQ. This CDR3 contains 17 residues. Here the CDR3 reads CASSAYGTTDEKNEQFF. CDR3 bases: TGTGCCAGCAGCGCTTACGGGACTACGGACGAGAAGAATGAGCAGTTCTTC.

This clonotype showed up just a few times. This chain links TRBV6-9 with TRBJ2-1, with D unresolved. The germline CDR1 and CDR2 sequences are MNHGY and SVAAGI. CDR3 size: 14 residues. The V end lost 7 bases, the J end lost 2 bases, and 12 bases lay between the germline ends. The CDR3, as DNA: TGTGCCAGCATACCCAATCCCACCTACAATGAGCAGTTCTTC. Translating it yields CASIPNPTYNEQFF.

With respect to this clonotype: A junction boundary mismatches the germline segment, possibly from a read error. The V and J genes are TRBV6-1 and TRBJ2-1; D not resolved. Gene TRBJ2-5 matches the end of the DNA better, so the J call may be wrong. The germline gives CDR1 MNHNS, CDR2 SASEGT. The CDR3 contains 12 residues. The CDR3 reads CASTEIVETQYF. CDR3 in DNA: TGTGCCAGCACTGAAATCGTCGAGACCCAGTACTTC.